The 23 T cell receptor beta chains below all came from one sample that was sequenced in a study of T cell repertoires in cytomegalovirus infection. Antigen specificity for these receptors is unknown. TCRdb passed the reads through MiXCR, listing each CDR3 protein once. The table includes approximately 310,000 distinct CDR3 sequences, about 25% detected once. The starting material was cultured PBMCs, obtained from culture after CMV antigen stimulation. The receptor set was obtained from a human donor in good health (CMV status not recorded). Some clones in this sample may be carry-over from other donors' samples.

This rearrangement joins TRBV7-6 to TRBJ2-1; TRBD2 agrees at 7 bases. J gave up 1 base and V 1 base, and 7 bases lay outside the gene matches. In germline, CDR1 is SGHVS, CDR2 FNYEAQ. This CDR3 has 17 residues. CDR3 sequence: CASSLDSAGASYNEQFF. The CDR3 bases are TGTGCCAGCAGCTTAGATTCGGCGGGAGCATCCTACAATGAGCAGTTCTTC.

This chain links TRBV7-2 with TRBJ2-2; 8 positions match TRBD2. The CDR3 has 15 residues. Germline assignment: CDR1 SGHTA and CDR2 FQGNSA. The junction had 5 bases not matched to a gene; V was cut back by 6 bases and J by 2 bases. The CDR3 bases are TGTGCCAGCAGGAACATAGCGGGAAACACCGGGGAGCTGTTTTTT. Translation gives CASRNIAGNTGELFF.

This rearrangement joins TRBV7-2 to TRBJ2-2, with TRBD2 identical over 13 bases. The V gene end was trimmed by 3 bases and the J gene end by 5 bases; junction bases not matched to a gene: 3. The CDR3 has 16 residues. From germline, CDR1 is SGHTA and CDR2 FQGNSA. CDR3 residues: CASSFTSGRGTGELFF. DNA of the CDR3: TGTGCCAGCAGCTTCACTAGCGGGAGGGGAACCGGGGAGCTGTTTTTT.

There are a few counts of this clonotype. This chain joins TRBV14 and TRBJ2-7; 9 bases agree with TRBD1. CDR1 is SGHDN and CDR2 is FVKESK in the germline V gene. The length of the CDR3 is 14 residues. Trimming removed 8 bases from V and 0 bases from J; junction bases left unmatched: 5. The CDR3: CASQQGASSYEQYF. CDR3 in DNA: TGTGCCAGCCAACAGGGGGCGAGCTCCTACGAGCAGTACTTC.

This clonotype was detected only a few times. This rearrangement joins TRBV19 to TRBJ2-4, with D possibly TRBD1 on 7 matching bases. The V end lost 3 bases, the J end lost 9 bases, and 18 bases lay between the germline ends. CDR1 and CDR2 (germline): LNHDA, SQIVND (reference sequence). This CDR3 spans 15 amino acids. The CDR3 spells CASSIGGGAKVIQYF. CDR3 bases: TGTGCCAGTAGTATCGGAGGGGGCGCAAAGGTCATTCAGTACTTC. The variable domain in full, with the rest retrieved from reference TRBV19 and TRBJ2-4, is DGGITQSPKYLFRKEGQNVTLSCEQNLNHDAMYWYRQDPGQGLRLIYYSQIVNDFQKGDIAEGYSVSREKKESFPLTVTSAQKNPTAFYLCASSIGGGAKVIQYFGAGTRLSVL.

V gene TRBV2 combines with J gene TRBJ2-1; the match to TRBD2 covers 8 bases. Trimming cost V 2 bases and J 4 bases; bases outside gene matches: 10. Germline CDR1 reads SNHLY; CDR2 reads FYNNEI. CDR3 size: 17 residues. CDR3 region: CASSERTSRGVYNEQFF. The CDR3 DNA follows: TGTGCCAGCAGTGAAAGGACTAGCAGAGGGGTATACAATGAGCAGTTCTTC.

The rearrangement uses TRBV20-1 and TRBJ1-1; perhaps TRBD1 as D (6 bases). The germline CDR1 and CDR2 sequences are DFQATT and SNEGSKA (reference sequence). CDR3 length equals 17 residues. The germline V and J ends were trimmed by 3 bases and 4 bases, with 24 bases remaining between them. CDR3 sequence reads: CSARALGTKPKGTEAFF. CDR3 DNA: TGCAGTGCTAGGGCCCTCGGGACAAAGCCTAAGGGCACTGAAGCTTTCTTT.

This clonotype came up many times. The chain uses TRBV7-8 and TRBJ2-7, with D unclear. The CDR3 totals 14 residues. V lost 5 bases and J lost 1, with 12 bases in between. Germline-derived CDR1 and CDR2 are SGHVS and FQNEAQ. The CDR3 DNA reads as TGTGCCAGCAGCCCCGCTGAGATTTCCTACGAGCAGTACTTC. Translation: CASSPAEISYEQYF.

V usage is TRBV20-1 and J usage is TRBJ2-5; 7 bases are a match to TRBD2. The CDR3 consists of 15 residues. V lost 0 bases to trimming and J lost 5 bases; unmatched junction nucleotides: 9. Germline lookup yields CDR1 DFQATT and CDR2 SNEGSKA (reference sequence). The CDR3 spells CSARDLAGETETQYF. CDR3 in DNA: TGCAGTGCTAGAGATCTGGCGGGAGAGACTGAGACCCAGTACTTC.

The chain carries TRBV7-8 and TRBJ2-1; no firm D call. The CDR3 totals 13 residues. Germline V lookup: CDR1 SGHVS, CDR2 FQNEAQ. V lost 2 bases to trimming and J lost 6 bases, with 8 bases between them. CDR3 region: CASSLRTFNEQFF. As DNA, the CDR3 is TGTGCCAGCAGCTTACGGACGTTCAATGAGCAGTTCTTC.

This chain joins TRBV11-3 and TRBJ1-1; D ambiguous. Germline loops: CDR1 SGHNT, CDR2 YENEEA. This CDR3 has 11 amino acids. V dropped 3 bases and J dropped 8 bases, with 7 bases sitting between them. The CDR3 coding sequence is TGTGCCAGCAGCTTGGATGCAGAAGCTTTCTTT. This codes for CASSLDAEAFF.

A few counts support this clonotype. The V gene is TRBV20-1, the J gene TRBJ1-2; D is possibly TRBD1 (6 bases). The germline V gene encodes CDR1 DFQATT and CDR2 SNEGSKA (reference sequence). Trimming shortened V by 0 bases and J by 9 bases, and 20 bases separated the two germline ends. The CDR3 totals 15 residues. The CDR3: CSARDPGVSSLSYTF. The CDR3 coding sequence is TGCAGTGCTAGAGATCCAGGGGTATCGTCCCTTAGCTACACCTTC.

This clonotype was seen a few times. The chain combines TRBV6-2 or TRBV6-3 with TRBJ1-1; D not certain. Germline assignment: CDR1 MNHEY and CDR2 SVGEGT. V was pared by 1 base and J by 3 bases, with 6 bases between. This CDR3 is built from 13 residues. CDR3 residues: CASSYWSDTEAFF. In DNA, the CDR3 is TGTGCCAGCAGTTACTGGTCTGACACTGAAGCTTTCTTT.

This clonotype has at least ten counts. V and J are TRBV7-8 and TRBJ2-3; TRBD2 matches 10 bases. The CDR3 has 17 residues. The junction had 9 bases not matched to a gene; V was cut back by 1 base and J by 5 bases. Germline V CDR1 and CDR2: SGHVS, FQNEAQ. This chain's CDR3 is CASSLDRAGGARDTQYF. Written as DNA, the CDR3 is TGTGCCAGCAGCTTAGATAGAGCGGGAGGGGCGAGAGATACGCAGTATTTT.

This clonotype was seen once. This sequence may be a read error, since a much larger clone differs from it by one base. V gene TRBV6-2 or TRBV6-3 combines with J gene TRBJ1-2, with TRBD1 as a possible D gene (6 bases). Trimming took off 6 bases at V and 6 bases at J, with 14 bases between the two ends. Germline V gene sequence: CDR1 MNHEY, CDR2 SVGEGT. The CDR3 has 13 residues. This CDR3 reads CASRPRQADGYTF. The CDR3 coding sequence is TGTGCCAGCAGACCGCGACAGGCAGATGGCTACACCTTC.

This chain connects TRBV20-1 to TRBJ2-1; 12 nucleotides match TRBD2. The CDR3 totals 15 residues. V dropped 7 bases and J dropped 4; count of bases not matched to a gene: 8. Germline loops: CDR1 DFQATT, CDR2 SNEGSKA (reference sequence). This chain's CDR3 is CSVQTSGSRYNEQFF. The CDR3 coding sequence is TGCAGTGTTCAGACTAGCGGGAGCAGATACAATGAGCAGTTCTTC.

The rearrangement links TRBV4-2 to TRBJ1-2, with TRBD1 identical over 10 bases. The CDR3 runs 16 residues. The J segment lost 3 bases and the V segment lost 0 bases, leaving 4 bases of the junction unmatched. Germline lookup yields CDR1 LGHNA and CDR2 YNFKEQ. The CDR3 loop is CASSQDQTGGYYGYTF. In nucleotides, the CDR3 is TGTGCCAGCAGCCAAGATCAGACAGGGGGCTACTATGGCTACACCTTC.

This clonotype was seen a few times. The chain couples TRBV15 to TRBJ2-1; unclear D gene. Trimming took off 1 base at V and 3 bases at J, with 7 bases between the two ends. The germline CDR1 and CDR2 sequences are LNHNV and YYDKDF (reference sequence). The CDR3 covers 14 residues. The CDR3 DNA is TGTGCCACCAGCAGAGTTTCCGTCTACAATGAGCAGTTCTTC. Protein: CATSRVSVYNEQFF.

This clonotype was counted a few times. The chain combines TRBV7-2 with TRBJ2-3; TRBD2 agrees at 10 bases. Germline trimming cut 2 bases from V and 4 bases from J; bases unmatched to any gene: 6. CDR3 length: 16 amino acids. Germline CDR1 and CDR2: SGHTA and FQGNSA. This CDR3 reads CASSLFLAGEADTQYF. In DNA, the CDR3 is TGTGCCAGCAGCTTATTCCTAGCGGGAGAGGCAGATACGCAGTATTTT. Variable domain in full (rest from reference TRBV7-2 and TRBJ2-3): GAGVSQSPSNKVTEKGKDVELRCDPISGHTALYWYRQSLGQGLEFLIYFQGNSAPDKSGLPSDRFSAERTGGSVSTLTIQRTQQEDSAVYLCASSLFLAGEADTQYFGPGTRLTVL.

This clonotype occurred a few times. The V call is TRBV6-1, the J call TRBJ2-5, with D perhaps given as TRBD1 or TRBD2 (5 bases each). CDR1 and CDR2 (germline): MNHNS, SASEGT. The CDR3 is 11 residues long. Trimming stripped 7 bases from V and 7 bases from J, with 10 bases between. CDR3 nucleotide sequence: TGTGCCAGCATTCTTGGGGGGACCCAGTACTTC. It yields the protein CASILGGTQYF.

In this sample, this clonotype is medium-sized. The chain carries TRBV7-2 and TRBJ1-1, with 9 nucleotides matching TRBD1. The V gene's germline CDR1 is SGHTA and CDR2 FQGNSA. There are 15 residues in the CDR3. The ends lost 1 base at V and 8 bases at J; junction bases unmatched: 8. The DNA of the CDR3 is TGTGCCAGCAGCTTAGAACCGGGACAGGGAACCGAAGCTTTCTTT. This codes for CASSLEPGQGTEAFF.

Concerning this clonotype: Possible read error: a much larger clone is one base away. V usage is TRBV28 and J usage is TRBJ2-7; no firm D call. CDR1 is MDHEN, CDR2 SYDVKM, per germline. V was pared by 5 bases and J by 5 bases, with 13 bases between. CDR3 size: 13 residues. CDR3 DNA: TGTGCCAGCAGTACCCAATGGAGTGACGAGCAGTACTTC. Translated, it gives CASSTQWSDEQYF.

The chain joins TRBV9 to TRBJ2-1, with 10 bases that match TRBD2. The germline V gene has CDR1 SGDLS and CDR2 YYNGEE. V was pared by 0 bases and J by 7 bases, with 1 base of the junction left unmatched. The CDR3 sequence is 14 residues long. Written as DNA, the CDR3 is TGTGCCAGCAGCGTAGGAGCGGGAGGGAATGAGCAGTTCTTC. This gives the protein CASSVGAGGNEQFF.